Listed here is a single TCR beta chain. What it binds is not known. The sample originates from a study of shared clonotypes between healthy human individuals. The study, taken as a whole, reports: Depth was large, yet rarefaction showed that sorted-subset sequencing was incomplete.

Repertoires were generated with immunoSEQ multiplex PCR, while TCRdb's copy carries only in-frame clones and drops some. Here the sample spans 640,000 or so clones, 72% being singletons. Germline CDR1 MDHEN, CDR2 SYDVKM. J gave up 3 bases and V 10 bases, and 11 bases lay outside the gene matches. CDR3 length: 14 residues. Sample: memory CD4+ T cells sorted from blood. Subset meaning: CD45RA-negative fraction. The clonotype comes from a woman aged 25 to 45 in good health. The chain couples TRBV28 to TRBJ1-2; 7 positions match TRBD1. Here the CDR3 DNA reads TGTGCCACCACCTCAGGGGGATCTTACTATGGCTACACCTTC. It specifies CATTSGGSYYGYTF.